This entry lists 18 T cell receptor beta chains sequenced from one sample in a study of CD8+ T cells in alopecia areata. Sequencing templates came from extracted RNA that was reverse transcribed into cDNA. Some clones are missing from TCRdb's copy, which holds only in-frame ones; the method was immunoSEQ multiplex PCR. Of 150,000 to 200,000 clones listed, about 65% are singletons. Noted treatment: oral pan-JAK inhibitor, 5-10 mg twice daily. The material was CD4+ T cells sorted from blood, obtained around week 49, from a patient treated with tofacitinib. These receptors originate from a human donor with alopecia areata.

The V call is TRBV10-3, the J call TRBJ2-3, with D hard to call. V was cut by 8 bases and J by 1 base, with 4 bases left in between. This CDR3 comprises 11 residues. Looked up from germline, CDR1 is ENHRY and CDR2 is SYGVKD. CDR3 bases: TGTGCCATCGGGCGCACAGATACGCAGTATTTT. It translates to CAIGRTDTQYF.

The V call is TRBV11-2, the J call TRBJ2-1; TRBD2 matches at 12 bases. The CDR3 has 17 residues. Germline V CDR1 and CDR2: SGHAT, FQNNGV. With V trimmed by 5 bases and J by 3 bases, 8 bases remained unmatched. For the CDR3, the DNA is TGTGCCAGCAGCCAAGGCCTAGCGGGGGGGTTCTACAATGAGCAGTTCTTC. This translates into CASSQGLAGGFYNEQFF.

The rearrangement uses TRBV7-2 and TRBJ2-7, with D tentatively TRBD1 (5 bases). The CDR3 extends over 15 amino acids. The ends were cut back, 3 bases at V and 5 bases at J, with 17 bases in the middle. CDR1 and CDR2 from the germline V gene are SGHTA and FQGNSA. The CDR3 DNA is TGTGCCAGCAGCTTCTTGGGGCTACTGGGGAACGAGCAGTACTTC. Amino acid sequence: CASSFLGLLGNEQYF.

This rearrangement joins TRBV5-1 to TRBJ2-1; 8 bases map to TRBD2. Germline lookup yields CDR1 SGHRS and CDR2 YFSETQ. This CDR3 region has 16 residues. The J segment lost 5 bases and the V segment lost 0 bases, leaving 7 bases of the junction unmatched. Here the CDR3 DNA reads TGCGCCAGCAGCTTGGCGGCAGCGGGGGTCCACAATGAGCAGTTCTTC. Translated, it gives CASSLAAAGVHNEQFF.

The V gene is TRBV5-6, the J gene TRBJ1-2; 9 bases align to TRBD1. Per germline, CDR1 SGHDT and CDR2 YYEEEE. With 4 bases clipped from V and 5 bases from J, the junction kept 6 bases outside the gene matches. CDR3 length equals 14 residues. CDR3 nucleotide sequence: TGTGCCAGCAGCCGACCGGACAGGGGTTATGGCTACACCTTC. Its translation is CASSRPDRGYGYTF.

DNA for the CDR3: TGTGCCAGCACCGCGGAGCTGGGAATAGATACGCAGTATTTT. Translation gives CASTAELGIDTQYF. The chain employs TRBV25-1 and TRBJ2-3; D call uncertain. Germline assignment: CDR1 MGHDK and CDR2 SYGVNS. The CDR3 has 14 residues. V was pared by 7 bases and J by 5 bases, with 16 bases between.

V usage is TRBV29-1 and J usage is TRBJ2-7; D is unresolved. This CDR3 region has 12 residues. V was trimmed by 2 bases and J by 5 bases, leaving 10 bases between them. Germline lookup yields CDR1 SQVTM and CDR2 ANQGSEA. CDR3: CSVERDGNEQYF. The CDR3 nucleotides are TGCAGCGTTGAACGTGATGGGAACGAGCAGTACTTC.

The chain joins TRBV10-3 to TRBJ2-7, with D perhaps assigned TRBD1 or TRBD2 (5 bases each). Germline V gives CDR1 ENHRY, CDR2 SYGVKD. V was clipped by 1 base and J by 3 bases, with 10 bases between them. This CDR3 has 14 amino acids. CDR3: CAISEYGADYEQYF. DNA of the CDR3: TGTGCCATCAGTGAGTACGGGGCCGACTACGAGCAGTACTTC.

The rearrangement uses TRBV5-6 and TRBJ2-5; 7 bases match TRBD1. This CDR3 region has 12 residues. V lost 2 bases to trimming and J lost 5 bases; unmatched junction nucleotides: 0. Germline CDR1 SGHDT, CDR2 YYEEEE. CDR3 nucleotide sequence: TGTGCCAGCAGCTTACAGGGGGAGACCCAGTACTTC. Its translation is CASSLQGETQYF.

The V call is TRBV29-1, the J call TRBJ1-1; D is unclear. Germline-derived CDR1 and CDR2 are SQVTM and ANQGSEA. V dropped 4 bases and J dropped 5 bases, with 8 bases sitting between them. This CDR3 is built from 11 residues. The CDR3 DNA sequence: TGCAGCGTTGTTCGACGGACTGAAGCTTTCTTT. It specifies CSVVRRTEAFF.

The V gene is TRBV25-1, the J gene TRBJ2-7; D is unclear. Trimming left V 2 bases short and J 5 bases short, with 13 bases between. CDR3 length: 14 residues. The germline V gene encodes CDR1 MGHDK and CDR2 SYGVNS. CDR3 nucleotide sequence: TGTGCCAGCAGTGAACTAGGATCTATGAACGAGCAGTACTTC. Translated, it gives CASSELGSMNEQYF.

The chain couples TRBV7-3 to TRBJ2-7; D might be TRBD2 (5 bases). This CDR3 is built from 13 residues. Trimming pared 5 bases from V and 3 bases from J, leaving 11 bases between. From germline, CDR1 is SGHTA and CDR2 FQGTGA. The CDR3 nucleotides read TGTGCCAGCAGCCGAGGGAAGGACTACGAGCAGTACTTC. Translated, it gives CASSRGKDYEQYF.

The chain links TRBV15 to TRBJ2-2, with TRBD2 identical over 10 bases. After removal of 9 bases from V and 5 bases from J, the junction contained 12 bases not matched to a gene. The CDR3 spans 16 residues. Looked up from germline, CDR1 is LNHNV and CDR2 is YYDKDF (reference sequence). In DNA form, the CDR3 reads TGTGCCACGGGAAGCCCTAGCGGGGGAAGAACCGGGGAGCTGTTTTTT. Protein sequence: CATGSPSGGRTGELFF.

The chain links TRBV7-9 to TRBJ1-5; 7 bases match TRBD1. V shed 5 bases, J shed 0 bases, and the junction held 7 bases outside the gene matches. This CDR3 has 16 amino acids. Looked up from germline, CDR1 is SEHNR and CDR2 is FQNEAQ (reference sequence). The CDR3 loop is CASSLGTATSNQPQHF. CDR3 sequence (DNA): TGTGCCAGCAGCCTCGGGACAGCCACTAGCAATCAGCCCCAGCATTTT. The complete variable domain, with remaining parts taken from reference TRBV7-9 and TRBJ1-5, reads DTGVSQNPRHKITKRGQNVTFRCDPISEHNRLYWYRQTLGQGPEFLTYFQNEAQLEKSRLLSDRFSAERPKGSFSTLEIQRTEQGDSAMYLCASSLGTATSNQPQHFGDGTRLSIL.

The chain combines TRBV29-1 with TRBJ2-7, with D perhaps matching TRBD1 or TRBD2 (5 bases each). This CDR3 is built from 11 residues. Germline V gene lookup returns CDR1 SQVTM and CDR2 ANQGSEA. Trimming removed 3 bases from V and 6 bases from J, with 9 bases in between. CDR3 sequence (DNA): TGCAGCGTTGACCGGGACGGCGAGCAGTACTTC. It yields the protein CSVDRDGEQYF.

This clone showed up just a few times. The chain's CDR3 is CASRPRGFREKLFF. Written as DNA, the CDR3 is TGTGCCAGCAGACCGCGGGGCTTTCGTGAAAAACTGTTTTTT. The chain is built from TRBV7-7 and TRBJ1-4, with D tentatively TRBD1 (5 bases). The CDR3 is 14 amino acids. V was cut by 6 bases and J by 7 bases, with 15 bases left in between. CDR1 and CDR2 from the germline V gene are SSHAT and FNYEAQ (reference sequence).

The chain uses TRBV9 and TRBJ2-5; TRBD1 is a possible D gene (5 bases). The germline CDR1 and CDR2 sequences are SGDLS and YYNGEE. The V gene lost 0 bases and the J gene lost 5 bases, with 14 bases spanning the gap. The CDR3 is 15 amino acids. This CDR3 reads CASSVVAGFRETQYF. The CDR3 nucleotides are TGTGCCAGCAGCGTAGTTGCAGGGTTCAGGGAGACCCAGTACTTC.

The chain recombines TRBV10-2 with TRBJ2-3; D gene uncertain. This CDR3 has 14 residues. Germline lookup yields CDR1 WSHSY and CDR2 SAAADI. Trimming shortened V by 0 bases and J by 7 bases, and 11 bases separated the two germline ends. CDR3 sequence reads: CASSESATLNTQYF. As DNA, the CDR3 is TGCGCCAGCAGTGAGTCGGCTACTTTAAATACGCAGTATTTT.